One and the same sample provided the 24 T cell receptor beta chains below, sequenced in a study of metastatic and nonmetastatic thyroid tumors. TCRdb reassembled clones from the PCR reads with MiXCR. The sample records over 50,000 clones, 25% to 35% being singletons. No patient received treatment before thyroid surgery. The sample was blood. The origin of the receptors is a female donor with papillary thyroid cancer or a benign thyroid nodule (not recorded which). Some clones in this sample may be carry-over from other donors' samples.

This clone was seen a few times. The chain links TRBV2 to TRBJ2-3, with D unclear. This CDR3 is built from 11 residues. Germline CDR1 reads SNHLY; CDR2 reads FYNNEI. The V and J ends lost 7 bases and 2 bases respectively, with 4 bases between them. In nucleotides, the CDR3 is TGTGCCAGCACATTCACAGATACGCAGTATTTT. This translates into CASTFTDTQYF.

The genes are TRBV7-2 and TRBJ2-7; D is possibly TRBD2 (5 bases). The CDR3 loop spans 13 amino acids. The V gene's germline CDR1 is SGHTA and CDR2 FQGNSA. The V end lost 5 bases, the J end lost 0 bases, and 8 bases lay between the germline ends. Here the CDR3 DNA reads TGTGCCAGCAGCCAGCGGAGCTCCTACGAGCAGTACTTC. Translation gives CASSQRSSYEQYF.

By share of the sample, this clone is medium-sized. V and J are TRBV28 and TRBJ1-5, with 8 bases that match TRBD1. This CDR3 contains 17 residues. J gave up 0 bases and V 5 bases, and 9 bases lay outside the gene matches. CDR1 is MDHEN and CDR2 is SYDVKM in the germline V gene. Written as DNA, the CDR3 is TGTGCCAGCAGTCACCACTTGACAGGGGATAGCAATCAGCCCCAGCATTTT. Encoded protein: CASSHHLTGDSNQPQHF. Based on the CDR3 plus reference TRBV28 and TRBJ1-5, the full variable domain is DVKVTQSSRYLVKRTGEKVFLECVQDMDHENMFWYRQDPGLGLRLIYFSYDVKMKEKGDIPEGYSVSREKKERFSLILESASTNQTSMYLCASSHHLTGDSNQPQHFGDGTRLSIL.

This clone was counted ten times or more. The V and J genes are TRBV9 and TRBJ1-2; tentative D call: TRBD1 (6 bases). The CDR3 spans 17 residues. Germline CDR1 is SGDLS and CDR2 is YYNGEE. V was trimmed by 3 bases and J by 0 bases, leaving 18 bases between them. This CDR3 reads CASSEGVRRPTNYGYTF. The CDR3 bases are TGTGCCAGCAGCGAGGGGGTGAGACGACCAACTAACTATGGCTACACCTTC.

This clone showed up just a few times. This chain links TRBV6-1 with TRBJ2-6, with D unclear. This CDR3 has 13 amino acids. Germline CDR1 and CDR2: MNHNS and SASEGT. Trimming stripped 7 bases from V and 6 bases from J, with 10 bases between. Here the CDR3 DNA reads TGTGCCAGCACCTCAGGAGAGGCCAACGTCCTGACTTTC. Protein product: CASTSGEANVLTF.

The rearrangement joins TRBV28 to TRBJ1-3; TRBD1 might be the D (5 bases). Deletions cut 6 bases from V and 6 bases from J, with 12 bases between. Germline lookup yields CDR1 MDHEN and CDR2 SYDVKM. The CDR3 extends over 13 amino acids. CDR3 loop: CASRLTRENTIYF. In DNA form, the CDR3 reads TGTGCCAGCAGACTTACCAGGGAAAACACCATATATTTT.

The chain joins TRBV12-3 or TRBV12-4 to TRBJ2-5; D could derive from TRBD1 or TRBD2 (6 bases each). V shed 6 bases and J shed 1 base, with 9 bases lying between them. This CDR3 region has 13 residues. The CDR3 here is CASRGGGQETQYF. DNA of the CDR3: TGTGCCAGCAGAGGGGGAGGCCAAGAGACCCAGTACTTC.

The sample holds a few counts of this clone. The CDR3 DNA sequence: TGTGCCAGTAGTATATGGACAGGGGATCAGCCCCAGCATTTT. Its protein is CASSIWTGDQPQHF. The chain joins TRBV19 to TRBJ1-5; 9 nucleotides line up with TRBD1. Germline V gene sequence: CDR1 LNHDA, CDR2 SQIVND (reference sequence). The junction had 1 base not matched to a gene; V was cut back by 2 bases and J by 5 bases. The CDR3 length is 14 residues.

This clone was counted between two and nine times. The genes are TRBV20-1 and TRBJ2-7; the D is unclear. Trimming pared 1 base from V and 0 bases from J, leaving 16 bases between. This CDR3 comprises 16 residues. The germline V gene encodes CDR1 DFQATT and CDR2 SNEGSKA (reference sequence). The chain's CDR3 is CSARASTSSSSYEQYF. The CDR3 region has the DNA TGCAGTGCTAGAGCTTCAACTTCGTCTAGCTCCTACGAGCAGTACTTC.

In its sample, this clone ranks as medium-sized. This rearrangement joins TRBV6-2 or TRBV6-3 to TRBJ2-3; D possibly corresponds to TRBD2 (5 bases). V lost 11 bases and J 3 bases, leaving 12 bases between the germline ends. The CDR3 sequence is 12 residues long. The germline V gene has CDR1 MNHEY and CDR2 SVGEGT. In DNA form, the CDR3 reads TGTGCCCCAGAGGGTCCAACAGATACGCAGTATTTT. This gives the protein CAPEGPTDTQYF.

V usage is TRBV6-1 and J usage is TRBJ1-6, with D maybe TRBD1 (5 bases). The V end was cut by 6 bases, the J end by 10 bases, with 13 bases between. Looked up from germline, CDR1 is MNHNS and CDR2 is SASEGT. The CDR3 loop spans 13 amino acids. The CDR3 reads CASRSRENSPLHF. DNA of the CDR3: TGTGCCAGCAGAAGCAGGGAAAACTCACCCCTCCACTTT.

This clone was picked up a small number of times. The chain has TRBV4-1 and TRBJ1-4, with D unresolved. CDR3 length: 12 amino acids. The V and J ends lost 11 bases and 3 bases respectively, with 10 bases between them. In germline, CDR1 is MGHRA, CDR2 YSYEKL. CDR3 sequence (DNA): TGCGCCGGAACCGGGGCTAATGAAAAACTGTTTTTT. This sequence encodes CAGTGANEKLFF.

The V and J genes are TRBV6-5 and TRBJ1-2; TRBD1 agrees at 7 bases. V trimming: 2 bases; J trimming: 1 base; junction bases outside the gene matches: 4. This CDR3 has 15 residues. Per germline, CDR1 MNHEY and CDR2 SVGAGI. CDR3: CASSYDRESNYGYTF. The CDR3 region has the DNA TGTGCCAGCAGTTACGACAGGGAAAGTAACTATGGCTACACCTTC.

This rearrangement joins TRBV9 to TRBJ2-3, with D unclear. CDR3 length equals 13 residues. The V end was cut by 3 bases, the J end by 6 bases, with 11 bases between. Germline-derived CDR1 and CDR2 are SGDLS and YYNGEE. The CDR3 loop is CASSGEVADTQYF. CDR3 DNA sequence: TGTGCCAGCAGCGGTGAGGTGGCGGATACGCAGTATTTT.

This clone has only a few counts. The chain is built from TRBV6-1 and TRBJ2-1; D unclear. Germline-derived CDR1 and CDR2 are MNHNS and SASEGT. The CDR3 is 13 residues long. V was cut by 5 bases and J by 6 bases, with 11 bases left in between. The CDR3 DNA follows: TGTGCCAGCAGTCGAACCTCGGGCAATGAGCAGTTCTTC. Encoded protein: CASSRTSGNEQFF.

The rearrangement joins TRBV5-1 to TRBJ2-1, with 9 nucleotides matching TRBD1. Germline CDR1 reads SGHRS; CDR2 reads YFSETQ. There are 16 residues in the CDR3. J gave up 7 bases and V 0 bases, and 8 bases lay outside the gene matches. The CDR3 DNA reads as TGCGCCAGCAGCTTGGAACAGGGGGCAAGGGCGAATGAGCAGTTCTTC. Encoded protein: CASSLEQGARANEQFF.

A note on this clone: Germline is not matched at one junction end, which may reflect a read error. The rearrangement uses TRBV27 and TRBJ2-2; D call uncertain. CDR3 length equals 16 residues. Germline CDR1 and CDR2: MNHEY and SMNVEV (reference sequence). This CDR3 is CASRNHDKAKTGELFF. CDR3 bases: TGTGCCAGCAGAAATCATGACAAGGCGAAGACCGGGGAGCTGTTTTTT.

This clone was seen a handful of times. The V call is TRBV28, the J call TRBJ2-7; perhaps TRBD2 as D (6 bases). V was clipped by 5 bases and J by 9 bases, with 26 bases between them. This CDR3 comprises 16 residues. CDR1 and CDR2 from the germline V gene are MDHEN and SYDVKM. The CDR3 coding sequence is TGTGCCAGCAGTATTCATTGGGCTAGCGAGGACAAAGGGCAGTACTTC. Protein: CASSIHWASEDKGQYF.

This clone appeared a few times. The CDR3 spells CASRRGSMPGELFF. DNA of the CDR3: TGTGCCAGCCGTAGGGGGTCAATGCCCGGGGAGCTGTTTTTT. The genes are TRBV7-2 and TRBJ2-2; tentatively, D is TRBD1 (6 bases). This CDR3 is built from 14 residues. CDR1 SGHTA and CDR2 FQGNSA come from the germline V gene. With 8 bases removed from V and 6 bases from J, the gap between germline ends came to 16 bases. The complete variable domain, with remaining parts taken from reference TRBV7-2 and TRBJ2-2, reads GAGVSQSPSNKVTEKGKDVELRCDPISGHTALYWYRQSLGQGLEFLIYFQGNSAPDKSGLPSDRFSAERTGGSVSTLTIQRTQQEDSAVYLCASRRGSMPGELFFGEGSRLTVL.

Many counts were recorded for this clone. The chain couples TRBV12-3 or TRBV12-4 to TRBJ2-7; 10 nucleotides agree with TRBD2. V lost 4 bases to trimming and J lost 7 bases; unmatched junction nucleotides: 16. The CDR3 runs to 17 residues. The CDR3 nucleotides read TGTGCCAGCAGTTCGAGACTAGCGGGTATTCAGGGTGGGGAGCAGTACTTC. This gives the protein CASSSRLAGIQGGEQYF.

The chain joins TRBV6-2 or TRBV6-3 to TRBJ2-5; D unclear. The ends were cut back, 4 bases at V and 6 bases at J, with 15 bases in the middle. CDR3 length: 14 amino acids. Germline V gene sequence: CDR1 MNHEY, CDR2 SVGEGT. Written as DNA, the CDR3 is TGTGCCAGCAGTTCCCCACTTGGAAAGAAGACCCAGTACTTC. It yields the protein CASSSPLGKKTQYF.

This clone was counted between two and nine times. V is TRBV6-1 and J is TRBJ2-7; 8 nucleotides align to TRBD2. This CDR3 is 16 amino acids long. The V gene's germline CDR1 is MNHNS and CDR2 SASEGT. Trimming cost V 6 bases and J 5 bases; bases outside gene matches: 15. The CDR3 region is CASRKDAGGAGNEQYF. CDR3 DNA sequence: TGTGCCAGCAGAAAGGACGCCGGGGGGGCTGGGAACGAGCAGTACTTC.

This clone is a singleton in its sample. The chain combines TRBV11-2 with TRBJ2-2; perhaps TRBD2 as D (7 bases). The germline V and J ends were trimmed by 4 bases and 4 bases, with 16 bases remaining between them. Looked up from germline, CDR1 is SGHAT and CDR2 is FQNNGV. The CDR3 loop spans 16 amino acids. The DNA of the CDR3 is TGTGCCAGCAGCTCGCCGGGGGGCACTTCCACCGGGGAGCTGTTTTTT. This gives the protein CASSSPGGTSTGELFF. Using reference TRBV11-2 and TRBJ2-2 for the parts outside the CDR3, the full variable domain is EAGVAQSPRYKIIEKRQSVAFWCNPISGHATLYWYQQILGQGPKLLIQFQNNGVVDDSQLPKDRFSAERLKGVDSTLKIQPAKLEDSAVYLCASSSPGGTSTGELFFGEGSRLTVL.

The chain recombines TRBV5-1 with TRBJ2-5; TRBD2 matches 9 bases. Germline CDR1 and CDR2: SGHRS and YFSETQ. Trimming cost V 1 base and J 4 bases; bases outside gene matches: 5. This CDR3 has 15 residues. The CDR3 nucleotides are TGCGCCAGCAGCTTGTGGACTAGCGCCGGAGAGACCCAGTACTTC. Protein sequence: CASSLWTSAGETQYF. The variable domain in full, completed from reference TRBV5-1 and TRBJ2-5, reads KAGVTQTPRYLIKTRGQQVTLSCSPISGHRSVSWYQQTPGQGLQFLFEYFSETQRNKGNFPGRFSGRQFSNSRSEMNVSTLELGDSALYLCASSLWTSAGETQYFGPGTRLLVL.